The 14 T cell receptor beta chains reported below all come from one sample, sequenced in a study of cytomegalovirus exposure and HLA in healthy donors. The primer mix had 60 Vbeta and 13 Jbeta primers. This table comes from immunoSEQ multiplex PCR, and its TCRdb copy is limited to in-frame clones, with some not included. This sample has 30,000 to 40,000 clones, with roughly two thirds found just once. The sequencing sample was made of PBMCs. These TCRs come from a man aged 35 to 55 in good health and CMV-seropositive.

The genes are TRBV13 and TRBJ2-5, with 12 positions matching TRBD2. Germline V gives CDR1 PRHDT, CDR2 FYEKMQ (reference sequence). CDR3 length: 15 residues. V lost 4 bases, J lost 7 bases, and 7 bases stayed unmatched. CDR3 residues: CASSYRLAGERTQYF. CDR3 in DNA: TGTGCCAGCAGCTACCGACTAGCGGGGGAGCGGACCCAGTACTTC.

The chain has TRBV15 and TRBJ2-2; D remains ambiguous. V was trimmed by 3 bases and J by 3 bases, leaving 8 bases between them. The V gene's germline CDR1 is LNHNV and CDR2 YYDKDF (reference sequence). CDR3 length equals 14 residues. CDR3 residues: CATSSYKYTGELFF. CDR3 DNA sequence: TGTGCCACCAGCAGTTACAAGTACACCGGGGAGCTGTTTTTT.

This chain uses TRBV28 with TRBJ1-2; perhaps TRBD1 as D (5 bases). CDR1 is MDHEN and CDR2 is SYDVKM in the germline V gene. Trimming cost V 5 bases and J 8 bases, with 18 bases left between them. The CDR3 is made up of 14 amino acids. This CDR3 is CASSHRQGEIGYTF. CDR3 sequence (DNA): TGTGCCAGCAGTCACCGTCAGGGTGAGATCGGCTACACCTTC.

The V and J genes are TRBV15 and TRBJ2-6; TRBD1 is a possible D gene (5 bases). Trimming shortened V by 0 bases and J by 0 bases, and 15 bases separated the two germline ends. The CDR3 has 19 amino acids. The V gene's germline CDR1 is LNHNV and CDR2 YYDKDF (reference sequence). The DNA of the CDR3 is TGTGCCACCAGCAGAGATCTCACGCAGGGCTACTCTGGGGCCAACGTCCTGACTTTC. Translating it yields CATSRDLTQGYSGANVLTF. Drawing the rest from reference TRBV15 and TRBJ2-6, the complete variable domain is DAMVIQNPRYQVTQFGKPVTLSCSQTLNHNVMYWYQQKSSQAPKLLFHYYDKDFNNEADTPDNFQSRRPNTSFCFLDIRSPGLGDTAMYLCATSRDLTQGYSGANVLTFGAGSRLTVL.

The gene calls are TRBV4-1 and TRBJ1-2; 8 bases are a match to TRBD1. The V segment lost 1 base and the J segment 6 bases; nucleotides outside the gene matches: 7. The CDR3 length is 15 residues. The germline gives CDR1 MGHRA, CDR2 YSYEKL. The CDR3 nucleotides read TGCGCCAGCAGCCAAGGACAGGGGCTAGTCGATGGCTACACCTTC. It is translated as CASSQGQGLVDGYTF.

CDR3 DNA sequence: TGTGCCAGCAGTTGGACAGACTATGGCTACACCTTC. It specifies CASSWTDYGYTF. The chain is built from TRBV2 and TRBJ1-2; TRBD1 might be the D (6 bases). Trimming left V 5 bases short and J 3 bases short, with 7 bases between. CDR1 and CDR2 from the germline V gene are SNHLY and FYNNEI. This CDR3 has 12 residues. Using reference TRBV2 and TRBJ1-2 for the parts outside the CDR3, the full variable domain is EPEVTQTPSHQVTQMGQEVILRCVPISNHLYFYWYRQILGQKVEFLVSFYNNEISEKSEIFDDQFSVERPDGSNFTLKIRSTKLEDSAMYFCASSWTDYGYTFGSGTRLTVV.

The CDR3 nucleotides are TGTGCCAGCAGTTCTTGGACAGGGGGCATGTACGAGCAGTACTTC. It specifies CASSSWTGGMYEQYF. The chain employs TRBV6-5 and TRBJ2-7; 11 bases line up with TRBD1. The CDR3 runs 15 residues. The V and J ends lost 4 bases and 4 bases, in that order; junction bases with no gene match: 6. CDR1 and CDR2 (germline): MNHEY, SVGAGI.

This chain joins TRBV28 and TRBJ2-7, with 9 bases fitting TRBD1. J gave up 3 bases and V 2 bases, and 8 bases lay outside the gene matches. Per the germline V gene, CDR1 is MDHEN and CDR2 is SYDVKM. The CDR3 runs to 16 residues. CDR3 protein: CASSLRDRVKGYEQYF. For the CDR3, the DNA is TGTGCCAGCAGTTTAAGGGACAGGGTAAAAGGCTACGAGCAGTACTTC.

This clone was seen more than once but under ten times. V gene TRBV7-2 combines with J gene TRBJ2-7, with D possibly matching TRBD1 (5 bases). Germline assignment: CDR1 SGHTA and CDR2 FQGNSA. The CDR3 spans 13 residues. Between the trimmed V and J ends, which lost 5 bases and 3 bases, there was a span of 11 bases. The CDR3 DNA follows: TGTGCCAGCAGCCCACCCCAGGGCTACGAGCAGTACTTC. This sequence encodes CASSPPQGYEQYF.

This clone appeared once. The chain is built from TRBV6-6 and TRBJ1-1; the D gene is possibly TRBD1 (6 bases). Germline CDR1 and CDR2: MNHNY and SVGAGI (reference sequence). The CDR3 runs to 14 residues. The V end was cut by 5 bases, the J end by 1 base, with 11 bases between. This chain's CDR3 is CASSGPGQNTEAFF. The CDR3 nucleotides are TGTGCCAGCAGTGGTCCGGGACAGAACACTGAAGCTTTCTTT.

This chain uses TRBV27 with TRBJ2-7; D is possibly TRBD2 (6 bases). CDR1 MNHEY and CDR2 SMNVEV come from the germline V gene (reference sequence). V was clipped by 5 bases and J by 7 bases, with 18 bases between them. The CDR3 has 14 residues. For the CDR3, the DNA is TGTGCCAGCAGTAGCTCGGGAGAGATAGGGGAGCAGTACTTC. This translates into CASSSSGEIGEQYF.

The V gene is TRBV18, the J gene TRBJ2-2, with D perhaps TRBD2 (7 bases). The V end lost 1 base, the J end lost 6 bases, and 12 bases lay between the germline ends. There are 15 residues in the CDR3. Germline assignment: CDR1 KGHSH and CDR2 LQKENI. The CDR3: CASSPREGGAGELFF. The DNA of the CDR3 is TGTGCCAGCTCACCACGCGAAGGGGGGGCCGGGGAGCTGTTTTTT.

The chain has TRBV2 and TRBJ2-5; 13 bases agree with TRBD2. The CDR3 is 16 amino acids. The V segment lost 4 bases and the J segment 7 bases; nucleotides outside the gene matches: 9. Germline CDR1 reads SNHLY; CDR2 reads FYNNEI. The CDR3 reads CASSATSGGPAGTQYF. The CDR3 DNA sequence: TGTGCCAGCAGTGCGACTAGCGGGGGGCCGGCTGGGACCCAGTACTTC.

The rearrangement uses TRBV5-1 and TRBJ1-2; D may be TRBD1 (5 bases). V was shortened by 5 bases and J by 1 base, with 9 bases between the two germline ends. Per the germline V gene, CDR1 is SGHRS and CDR2 is YFSETQ. The CDR3 loop spans 13 amino acids. The DNA of the CDR3 is TGCGCCAGCAGTCGCGACAGTAACTATGGCTACACCTTC. Protein: CASSRDSNYGYTF.